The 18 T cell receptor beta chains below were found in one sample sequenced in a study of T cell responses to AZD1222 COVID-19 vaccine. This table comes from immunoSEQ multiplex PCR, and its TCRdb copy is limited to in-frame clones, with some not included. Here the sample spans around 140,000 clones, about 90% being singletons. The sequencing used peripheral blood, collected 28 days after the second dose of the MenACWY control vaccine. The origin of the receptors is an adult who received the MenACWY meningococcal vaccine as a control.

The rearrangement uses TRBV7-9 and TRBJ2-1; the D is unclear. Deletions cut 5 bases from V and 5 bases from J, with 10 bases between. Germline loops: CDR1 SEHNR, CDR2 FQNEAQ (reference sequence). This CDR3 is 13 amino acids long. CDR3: CASSATFDNEQFF. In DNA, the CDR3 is TGTGCCAGCAGCGCCACATTCGACAATGAGCAGTTCTTC.

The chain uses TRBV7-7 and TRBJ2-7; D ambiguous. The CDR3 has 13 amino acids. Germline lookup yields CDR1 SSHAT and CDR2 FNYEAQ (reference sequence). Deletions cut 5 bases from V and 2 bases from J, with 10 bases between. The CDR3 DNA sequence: TGTGCCAGCAGCACCGACCTAGCCTACGAGCAGTACTTC. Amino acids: CASSTDLAYEQYF.

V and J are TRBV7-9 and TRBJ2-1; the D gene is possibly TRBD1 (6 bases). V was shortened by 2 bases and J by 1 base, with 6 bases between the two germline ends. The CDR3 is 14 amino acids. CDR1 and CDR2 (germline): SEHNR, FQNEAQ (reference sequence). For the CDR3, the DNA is TGTGCCAGCAGCTTACAGGGGTCCTACAATGAGCAGTTCTTC. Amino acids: CASSLQGSYNEQFF.

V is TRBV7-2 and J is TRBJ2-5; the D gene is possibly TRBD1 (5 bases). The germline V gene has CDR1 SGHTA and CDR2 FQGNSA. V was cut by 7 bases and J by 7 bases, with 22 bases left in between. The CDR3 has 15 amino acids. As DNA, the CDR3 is TGTGCCAGCACCAACGTACAGGCTTTTTCGGGGACCCAGTACTTC. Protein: CASTNVQAFSGTQYF.

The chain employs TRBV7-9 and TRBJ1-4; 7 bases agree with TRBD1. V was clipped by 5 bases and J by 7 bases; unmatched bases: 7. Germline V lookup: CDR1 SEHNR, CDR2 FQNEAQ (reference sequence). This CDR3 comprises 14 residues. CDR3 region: CASSRPGQSEKLFF. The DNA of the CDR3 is TGTGCCAGCAGCAGACCGGGACAGAGTGAAAAACTGTTTTTT.

The CDR3 DNA sequence: TGCAGTGCTCCCGCCGGGGAGCTGTTTTTT. It translates to CSAPAGELFF. The V and J genes are TRBV20-1 and TRBJ2-2; D gene uncertain. Trimming pared 5 bases from V and 6 bases from J, leaving 4 bases between. The length of the CDR3 is 10 residues. Germline V gene sequence: CDR1 DFQATT, CDR2 SNEGSKA (reference sequence).

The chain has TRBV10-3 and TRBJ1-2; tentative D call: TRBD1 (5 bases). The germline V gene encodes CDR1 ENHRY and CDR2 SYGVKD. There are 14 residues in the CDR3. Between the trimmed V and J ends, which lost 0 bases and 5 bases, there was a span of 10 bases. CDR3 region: CAISESWAGYGYTF. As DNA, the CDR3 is TGTGCCATCAGTGAGTCCTGGGCAGGGTATGGCTACACCTTC.

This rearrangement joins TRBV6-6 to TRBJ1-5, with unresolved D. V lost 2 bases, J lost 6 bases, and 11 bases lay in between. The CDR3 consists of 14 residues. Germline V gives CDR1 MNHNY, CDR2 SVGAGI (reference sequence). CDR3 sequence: CASSYLWGGQPQHF. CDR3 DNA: TGTGCCAGCAGTTACCTTTGGGGTGGTCAGCCCCAGCATTTT.

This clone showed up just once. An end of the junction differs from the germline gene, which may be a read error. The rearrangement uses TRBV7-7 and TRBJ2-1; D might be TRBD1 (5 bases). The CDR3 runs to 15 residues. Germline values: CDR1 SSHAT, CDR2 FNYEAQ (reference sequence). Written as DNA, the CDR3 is TGTGCTAGCAGCTTTGCCAGGGCCACCTACAATGAGCAGTTCTTC. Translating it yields CASSFARATYNEQFF. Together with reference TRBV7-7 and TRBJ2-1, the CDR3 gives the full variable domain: GAGVSQSPRYKVTKRGQDVTLRCDPISSHATLYWYQQALGQGPEFLTYFNYEAQPDKSGLPSDRFSAERPEGSISTLTIQRTEQRDSAMYRCASSFARATYNEQFFGPGTRLTVL.

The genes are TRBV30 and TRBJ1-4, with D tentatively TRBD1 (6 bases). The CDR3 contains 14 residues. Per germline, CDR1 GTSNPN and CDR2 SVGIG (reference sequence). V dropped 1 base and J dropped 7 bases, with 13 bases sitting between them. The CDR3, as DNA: TGTGCCTGGAGTGCATGGGGGGCTGGTGAAAAACTGTTTTTT. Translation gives CAWSAWGAGEKLFF.

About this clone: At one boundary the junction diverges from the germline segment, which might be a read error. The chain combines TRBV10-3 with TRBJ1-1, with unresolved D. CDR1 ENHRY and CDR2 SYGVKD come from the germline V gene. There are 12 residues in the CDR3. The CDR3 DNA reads TGTGCCATCAATGAGGGAGGTACTGAAGCTTTCTTT. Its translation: CAINEGGTEAFF.

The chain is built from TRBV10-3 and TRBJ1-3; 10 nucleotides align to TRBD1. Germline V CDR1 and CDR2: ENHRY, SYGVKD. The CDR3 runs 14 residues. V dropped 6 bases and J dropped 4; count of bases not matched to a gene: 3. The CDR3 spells CAIRGTGEGNTIYF. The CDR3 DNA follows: TGTGCCATCAGGGGGACAGGGGAGGGAAACACCATATATTTT.

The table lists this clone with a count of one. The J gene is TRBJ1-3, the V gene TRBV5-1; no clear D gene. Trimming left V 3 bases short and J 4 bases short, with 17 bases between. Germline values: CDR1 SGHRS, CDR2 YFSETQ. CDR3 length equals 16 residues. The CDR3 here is CASSYLPEAMGNTIYF. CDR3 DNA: TGCGCCAGCAGCTACCTACCGGAGGCGATGGGAAACACCATATATTTT.

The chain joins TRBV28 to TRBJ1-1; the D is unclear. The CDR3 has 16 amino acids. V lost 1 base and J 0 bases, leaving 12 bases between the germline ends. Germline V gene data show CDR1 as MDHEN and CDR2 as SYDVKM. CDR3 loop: CASSLSDLLVNTEAFF. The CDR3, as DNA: TGTGCCAGCAGTTTATCGGATCTCCTAGTGAACACTGAAGCTTTCTTT.

CDR3 nucleotides: TGTGCCAGTCAGGGGGTATCCTACAATGAGCAGTTCTTC. It is translated as CASQGVSYNEQFF. The V gene is TRBV19, the J gene TRBJ2-1, with 7 bases matching TRBD1. V was clipped by 8 bases and J by 1 base; unmatched bases: 2. Germline V gene lookup returns CDR1 LNHDA and CDR2 SQIVND (reference sequence). The CDR3 consists of 13 residues.

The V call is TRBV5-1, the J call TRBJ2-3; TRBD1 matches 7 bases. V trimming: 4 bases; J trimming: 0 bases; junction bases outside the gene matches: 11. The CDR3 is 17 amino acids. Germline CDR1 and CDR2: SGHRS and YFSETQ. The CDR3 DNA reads TGCGCCAGCAGCCAGCCGGGACAGCTGTCTAGCACAGATACGCAGTATTTT. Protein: CASSQPGQLSSTDTQYF.

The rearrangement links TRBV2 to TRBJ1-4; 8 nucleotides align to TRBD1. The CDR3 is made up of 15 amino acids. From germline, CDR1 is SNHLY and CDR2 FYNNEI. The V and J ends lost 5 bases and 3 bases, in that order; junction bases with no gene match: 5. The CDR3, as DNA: TGTGCCAGCAGTATCCAGGGGGCGTCTAATGAAAAACTGTTTTTT. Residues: CASSIQGASNEKLFF.

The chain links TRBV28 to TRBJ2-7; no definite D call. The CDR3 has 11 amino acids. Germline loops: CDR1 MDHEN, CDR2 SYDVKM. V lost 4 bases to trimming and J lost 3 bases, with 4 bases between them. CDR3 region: CASSSNYEQYF. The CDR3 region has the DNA TGTGCCAGCAGTTCCAACTACGAGCAGTACTTC.